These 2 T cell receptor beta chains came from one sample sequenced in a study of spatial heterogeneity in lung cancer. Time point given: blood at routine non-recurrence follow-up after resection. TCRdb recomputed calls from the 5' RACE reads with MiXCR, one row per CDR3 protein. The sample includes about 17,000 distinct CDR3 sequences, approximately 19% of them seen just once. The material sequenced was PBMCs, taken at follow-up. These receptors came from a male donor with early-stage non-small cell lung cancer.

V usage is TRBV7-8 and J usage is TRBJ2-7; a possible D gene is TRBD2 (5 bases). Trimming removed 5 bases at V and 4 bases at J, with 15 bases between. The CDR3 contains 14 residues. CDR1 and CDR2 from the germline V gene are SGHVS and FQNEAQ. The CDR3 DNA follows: TGTGCCAGCAGCCCCCCTTCGGGATTATACGAGCAGTACTTC. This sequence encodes CASSPPSGLYEQYF. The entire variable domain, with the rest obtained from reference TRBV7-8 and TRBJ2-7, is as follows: GAGVSQSPRYKVAKRGQDVALRCDPISGHVSLFWYQQALGQGPEFLTYFQNEAQLDKSGLPSDRFFAERPEGSVSTLKIQRTQQEDSAVYLCASSPPSGLYEQYFGPGTRLTVT.

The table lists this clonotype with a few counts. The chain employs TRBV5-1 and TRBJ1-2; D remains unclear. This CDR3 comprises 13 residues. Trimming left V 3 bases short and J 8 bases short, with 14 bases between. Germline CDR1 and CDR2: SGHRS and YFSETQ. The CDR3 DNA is TGCGCCAGCAGCTCGGACCCTGTAGGAGGCTACACCTTC. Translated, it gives CASSSDPVGGYTF.